The 22 T cell receptor beta chains below all came from one sample that was sequenced in a study of blood T cell repertoires in COVID-19 (dated by TCRdb to 2020 to 2021). Library prep was done by the immunoSEQ multiplex PCR assay. Here the immuneACCESS table is served through TCRdb, limited to in-frame sequences with V and J called. Missing clones are a known gap in these copies; in checked studies unresolved V genes cover under half, and the rest lacks a known reason. This sample is represented by 150,000 to 200,000 clones; 70% to 90% of them were singletons. The ten largest clones represent 20% to 25% of the sample. Material for sequencing was PBMCs or T cells enriched from blood (not recorded which). The receptor source for this set is a woman between 40 and 55 years old in a cohort exposed to, infected with or recovered from COVID-19 (not recorded which).

The chain carries TRBV6-1 and TRBJ1-1; 7 positions agree with TRBD1. V shed 2 bases and J 1 base; nucleotides not matched to a gene: 4. Germline V gene sequence: CDR1 MNHNS, CDR2 SASEGT. The CDR3 is 15 residues long. DNA of the CDR3: TGTGCCAGCAGTGAACGGGGACAGCCGAACACTGAAGCTTTCTTT. Protein: CASSERGQPNTEAFF.

V usage is TRBV3-1 (or the pseudogene TRBV3-2) and J usage is TRBJ2-7; 7 nucleotides agree with TRBD1. V shed 1 base and J 0 bases; nucleotides not matched to a gene: 6. The CDR3 covers 16 residues. CDR1 and CDR2 (germline): LGHDT, YNNKEL (reference sequence). The CDR3 DNA reads TGTGCCAGCAGCCAAGGAAGGACAGGCAGCTCCTACGAGCAGTACTTC. Its translation is CASSQGRTGSSYEQYF.

The chain has TRBV10-1 and TRBJ2-3; D may be TRBD2 (6 bases). The CDR3 has 14 amino acids. In germline, CDR1 is WNHNN, CDR2 SYGVQD (reference sequence). The V end was cut by 2 bases, the J end by 5 bases, with 11 bases between. The CDR3 nucleotides read TGCGCCAGCAGTGAGAGTGCGGGAATAGATACGCAGTATTTT. Translation gives CASSESAGIDTQYF.

The CDR3 DNA follows: TGTGCCAGCAGTGATGGGGGGGGCTCAAGCGAAAAACTGTTTTTT. The encoded protein is CASSDGGGSSEKLFF. The chain links TRBV6-4 to TRBJ1-4; possible D gene TRBD1, 6 bases. The V and J ends lost 3 bases and 8 bases respectively, with 16 bases between them. Germline values: CDR1 MRHNA, CDR2 SNTAGT. The CDR3 extends over 15 amino acids.

This clone was observed a few times. V and J are TRBV7-9 and TRBJ2-5; no clear D. CDR1 and CDR2 (germline): SEHNR, FQNEAQ (reference sequence). CDR3 length: 16 amino acids. Trimming pared 5 bases from V and 3 bases from J, leaving 19 bases between. For the CDR3, the DNA is TGTGCCAGCAGCAGTGGAAAGAGGTCCAATAAAGAGACCCAGTACTTC. This encodes CASSSGKRSNKETQYF.

The chain employs TRBV13 and TRBJ2-3, with 11 bases identical to TRBD2. This CDR3 has 17 residues. CDR1 and CDR2 from the germline V gene are PRHDT and FYEKMQ (reference sequence). The junction had 11 bases not matched to a gene; V was cut back by 6 bases and J by 3 bases. CDR3 region: CASRRPSGRLETDTQYF. The CDR3 coding sequence is TGTGCCAGCAGGAGGCCTAGCGGGAGGCTGGAGACAGATACGCAGTATTTT.

The CDR3 is CASSRGRAGAYEQYF. The CDR3 bases are TGTGCCAGCAGCCGCGGGCGAGCGGGGGCCTACGAGCAGTACTTC. The rearrangement links TRBV7-9 to TRBJ2-7; 8 bases are shared with TRBD2. This CDR3 is 15 amino acids long. Germline trimming cut 5 bases from V and 2 bases from J; bases unmatched to any gene: 8. Germline V gives CDR1 SEHNR, CDR2 FQNEAQ (reference sequence).

The genes are TRBV4-1 and TRBJ2-5; tentative D call: TRBD1 (5 bases). V was pared by 4 bases and J by 1 base, with 10 bases between. Per germline, CDR1 MGHRA and CDR2 YSYEKL. This CDR3 has 14 amino acids. CDR3 amino acids: CASSPGHSQETQYF. The CDR3 DNA follows: TGCGCCAGCAGCCCAGGACACAGCCAAGAGACCCAGTACTTC.

The CDR3 spells CASSSGRGSYGYTF. DNA of the CDR3: TGTGCCAGCAGCTCCGGAAGGGGCTCCTATGGCTACACCTTC. The chain carries TRBV5-4 and TRBJ1-2; maybe TRBD1 (5 bases). CDR1 and CDR2 from the germline V gene are SGHNT and YYREEE (reference sequence). The CDR3 covers 14 residues. V lost 3 bases and J lost 4, with 13 bases in between.

The chain couples TRBV7-9 to TRBJ1-1; TRBD1 might be the D (5 bases). The germline gives CDR1 SEHNR, CDR2 FQNEAQ (reference sequence). CDR3 length: 15 residues. Trimming left V 1 base short and J 1 base short, with 10 bases between. DNA for the CDR3: TGTGCCAGCAGCTTAGTTCAGGGCACGAACACTGAAGCTTTCTTT. Translating gives CASSLVQGTNTEAFF.

The CDR3, as DNA: TGTGCCAGCATCCCCCCCGGGGGCTATGGCTACACCTTC. Translating gives CASIPPGGYGYTF. The rearrangement uses TRBV28 and TRBJ1-2; tentative D call: TRBD1 (5 bases). V was pared by 7 bases and J by 4 bases, with 13 bases between. This CDR3 comprises 13 residues. Per the germline V gene, CDR1 is MDHEN and CDR2 is SYDVKM.

The rearrangement links TRBV4-1 to TRBJ1-5; 9 bases are shared with TRBD1. The CDR3 totals 18 residues. The trim removed 0 bases at V and 5 bases at J, leaving 11 bases unmatched. Germline CDR1 reads MGHRA; CDR2 reads YSYEKL. The DNA for the CDR3 is TGCGCCAGCAGCCAAGATGGGACAGGGAATATCGGGCATCAGCCCCAGCATTTT. Translated: CASSQDGTGNIGHQPQHF.

This clone appeared once. V usage is TRBV10-1 and J usage is TRBJ2-2; the match to TRBD1 covers 12 bases. The ends lost 4 bases at V and 6 bases at J; junction bases unmatched: 3. CDR3 length: 15 residues. The germline CDR1 and CDR2 sequences are WNHNN and SYGVQD (reference sequence). The CDR3 DNA reads as TGCGCCAGCAGTGCCGGGACAGGGGGCCCCGGGGAGCTGTTTTTT. This gives the protein CASSAGTGGPGELFF.

The CDR3 spells CASLAGSDTGELFF. The DNA for the CDR3 is TGTGCCAGCCTGGCGGGGTCAGACACCGGGGAGCTGTTTTTT. This chain connects TRBV28 to TRBJ2-2, with D perhaps TRBD2 (6 bases). CDR1 and CDR2 (germline): MDHEN, SYDVKM. The CDR3 is made up of 14 amino acids. Trimming removed 8 bases from V and 3 bases from J, with 13 bases in between.

V is TRBV27 and J is TRBJ1-2; TRBD1 aligns across 7 bases. CDR1 is MNHEY, CDR2 SMNVEV, per germline (reference sequence). V lost 3 bases, J lost 8 bases, and 6 bases stayed unmatched. There are 13 residues in the CDR3. The CDR3 coding sequence is TGTGCCAGCAGTTTCACAGGGGATCAAGGCTACACCTTC. Its translation is CASSFTGDQGYTF.

The chain has TRBV5-4 and TRBJ2-1; 9 bases are shared with TRBD2. CDR1 SGHNT and CDR2 YYREEE come from the germline V gene (reference sequence). V lost 0 bases and J lost 8; bases outside the gene matches: 15. The length of the CDR3 is 18 residues. The CDR3 spells CASSLVSGGPLPVDEQFF. Written as DNA, the CDR3 is TGTGCCAGCAGCTTGGTCAGCGGGGGGCCCCTCCCCGTCGATGAGCAGTTCTTC.

The V call is TRBV4-1, the J call TRBJ2-3; the match to TRBD2 covers 9 bases. CDR3 length: 16 amino acids. The V and J ends lost 3 bases and 6 bases, in that order; junction bases with no gene match: 10. CDR1 is MGHRA and CDR2 is YSYEKL in the germline V gene. The CDR3 nucleotides are TGCGCCAGCAGCCACCAAATTAGCGGGAGAGGGGATACGCAGTATTTT. Amino acids: CASSHQISGRGDTQYF.

The chain carries TRBV7-9 and TRBJ1-1; D is unresolved. The ends were cut back, 6 bases at V and 5 bases at J, with 4 bases in the middle. The germline V gene encodes CDR1 SEHNR and CDR2 FQNEAQ (reference sequence). This CDR3 is 10 amino acids long. The CDR3 DNA is TGTGCCAGCAGTTCAACTGAAGCTTTCTTT. This sequence encodes CASSSTEAFF.

Here the CDR3 reads CASSLDRNSPLHF. The CDR3 DNA sequence: TGTGCCAGCAGCTTAGATCGTAATTCACCCCTCCACTTT. The rearrangement uses TRBV11-3 and TRBJ1-6; D is ambiguous. Germline values: CDR1 SGHNT, CDR2 YENEEA. The V gene lost 0 bases and the J gene lost 6 bases, with 3 bases spanning the gap. This CDR3 is 13 amino acids long. Together with reference TRBV11-3 and TRBJ1-6, the CDR3 gives the full variable domain: EAGVVQSPRYKIIEKKQPVAFWCNPISGHNTLYWYLQNLGQGPELLIRYENEEAVDDSQLPKDRFSAERLKGVDSTLKIQPAELGDSAVYLCASSLDRNSPLHFGNGTRLTVT.

The chain employs TRBV9 and TRBJ2-3, with a weak D call TRBD2 (6 bases). Trimming left V 5 bases short and J 0 bases short, with 7 bases between. Germline CDR1 is SGDLS and CDR2 is YYNGEE. The CDR3 is made up of 13 amino acids. The CDR3 protein is CASRGGSTDTQYF. DNA of the CDR3: TGTGCCAGCAGGGGGGGTAGCACAGATACGCAGTATTTT.

This clone was found once. The gene calls are TRBV4-2 and TRBJ1-1; 7 nucleotides match TRBD1. CDR1 is LGHNA, CDR2 YNFKEQ, per germline. The CDR3 covers 15 residues. V lost 1 base, J lost 3 bases, and 5 bases stayed unmatched. CDR3 in amino acids: CASSQAQGVHTEAFF. The CDR3 coding sequence is TGTGCCAGCAGCCAAGCCCAGGGGGTTCACACTGAAGCTTTCTTT.

This chain links TRBV5-1 with TRBJ2-2; 7 nucleotides agree with TRBD2. Germline loops: CDR1 SGHRS, CDR2 YFSETQ. The V gene end was trimmed by 6 bases and the J gene end by 1 base; junction bases not matched to a gene: 3. The CDR3 consists of 14 residues. CDR3 amino acids: CASNRGENTGELFF. CDR3 sequence (DNA): TGCGCCAGCAACCGGGGGGAGAACACCGGGGAGCTGTTTTTT.